A selection of T cell receptor beta chains follows, all from one sample in a study of T cell responses to AZD1222 COVID-19 vaccine. Repertoires were generated with immunoSEQ multiplex PCR, while TCRdb's copy carries only in-frame clones and drops some. Here the sample spans 100,000 to 150,000 clones, 75% to 95% being singletons. The source was peripheral blood, collected on day 0 of AZD1222 vaccination. Receptors were obtained from an adult in good health. The CDR3 runs from the conserved cysteine through the conserved F or W. The order of the fields is D gene, clone size, CDR3 length, V gene, J gene, CDR3 DNA, CDR3 protein. A D gene is named only where the DNA matches it firmly. Size is stated for part of the rows, as once, few or many counts, or as a class when the clone is expanded.

>TRBD1|-|14|TRBV28|TRBJ1-5
TGTGCCAGCAGTGCGGGACAGGGGAATCAGCCCCAGCATTTT
CASSAGQGNQPQHF
>TRBD1|few|16|TRBV7-6|TRBJ1-2
TGTGCCAGCAGCGGCTCGGAGAGGACAGGGTTGCATGGCTACACCTTC
CASSGSERTGLHGYTF
>-|-|14|TRBV6-5|TRBJ2-1
TGTGCCAGCAGTTACTCTATCGACGGCAATGAGCAGTTCTTC
CASSYSIDGNEQFF
>-|-|15|TRBV2|TRBJ1-5
TGTGCCAGCAATCTGATTGATTCCAGCAATCAGCCCCAGCATTTT
CASNLIDSSNQPQHF
>-|-|12|TRBV14|TRBJ1-1
TGTGCCAGCAGCCAGGGTAATGGATTGGGTTTCTTT
CASSQGNGLGFF
>-|once|14|TRBV7-2|TRBJ1-5
TGTGCCAGCAGCTTAGGTGGACAGAATCAGCCCCAGCATTTT
CASSLGGQNQPQHF
>-|-|15|TRBV6-5|TRBJ2-2
TGTGCCAGCAACAGAGGACTCTCGATGGTGGGGGAGCTGTTTTTT
CASNRGLSMVGELFF
>-|-|15|TRBV19|TRBJ1-5
TGTGCCAGTAGTGACCACATATTTGGCAATCAGCCCCAGCATTTT
CASSDHIFGNQPQHF
>-|-|15|TRBV7-2|TRBJ2-1
TGTGCCAGCAGCTTTTCCCCCCGAGGCCCCAATGAGCAGTTCTTC
CASSFSPRGPNEQFF
>-|-|15|TRBV5-1|TRBJ2-7
TGCGCCAGCAGCTTGGGTGGCGGGGTGGACTACGAGCAGTACTTC
CASSLGGGVDYEQYF
>-|-|15|TRBV7-9|TRBJ2-1
TGTGCCAGCAGCTTTTCGGATTACTCCTACAATGAGCAGTTCTTC
CASSFSDYSYNEQFF
>-|-|13|TRBV10-1|TRBJ1-3
TGCGCCAGCAGCAGGGATGTTGGAAACACCATATATTTT
CASSRDVGNTIYF
>TRBD1|-|15|TRBV9|TRBJ1-5
TGTGCCAGCAGCGAGTCAGGGGGCGGCAATCAGCCCCAGCATTTT
CASSESGGGNQPQHF
>-|-|13|TRBV28|TRBJ1-2
TGTGCCAGCAGGCGGGGGGCAAGTGGTGGCTACACCTTC
CASRRGASGGYTF